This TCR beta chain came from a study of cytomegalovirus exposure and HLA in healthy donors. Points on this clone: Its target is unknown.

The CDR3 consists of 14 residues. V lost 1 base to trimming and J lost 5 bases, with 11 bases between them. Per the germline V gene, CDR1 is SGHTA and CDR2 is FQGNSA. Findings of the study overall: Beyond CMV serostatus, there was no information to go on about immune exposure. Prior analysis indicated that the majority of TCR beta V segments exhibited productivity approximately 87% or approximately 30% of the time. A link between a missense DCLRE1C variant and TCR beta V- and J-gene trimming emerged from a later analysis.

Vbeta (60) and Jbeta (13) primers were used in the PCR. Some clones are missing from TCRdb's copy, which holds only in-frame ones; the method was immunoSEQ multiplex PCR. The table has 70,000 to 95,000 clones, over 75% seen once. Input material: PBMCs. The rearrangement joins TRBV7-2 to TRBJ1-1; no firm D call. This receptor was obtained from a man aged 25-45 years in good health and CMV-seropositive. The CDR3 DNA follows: TGTGCCAGCAGCTTAGGGAGGGCTGGGACTGAAGCTTTCTTT. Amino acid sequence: CASSLGRAGTEAFF.